The following is a T cell receptor (beta chain) sequence with its context. The antigen is undetermined. This record comes from a study of cytomegalovirus exposure and HLA in healthy donors. Study-wide findings and caveats: An analysis was carried out later, and it reportedly showed fewer N-insertions in an Asian-associated ancestry cluster than the approximately 670-donor mean. Later analysis suggested links between common viral pathogens and several top significant clusters. Whilst most TCR sequences proved rare, a subset of public TCRs occurred across many donors.

The PCR made use of 60 Vbeta and 13 Jbeta primers. TCRdb's copy holds only in-frame clones and misses some; the assay was immunoSEQ multiplex PCR. This sample's table has approximately 93,000 clones. Among the donors, all were healthy bone marrow donors. The source is a woman aged 25 to 39 in good health and CMV-seronegative. Material for sequencing was PBMCs.

The CDR3 bases are TGTGCCAGCAGCTCCCCGAGGGAGGGAGACCCATATGAGCAGTTCTTC. Its protein is CASSSPREGDPYEQFF. V and J are TRBV5-6 and TRBJ2-1; 7 bases match TRBD2. Per germline, CDR1 SGHDT and CDR2 YYEEEE. V was clipped by 3 bases and J by 8 bases; unmatched bases: 14. The CDR3 runs to 16 residues.